This T cell receptor (beta chain) originates from a study of T cell clusters in autoimmune cytopenias. Study-wide background: A median of approximately 47,000 TRB reads per sample yielded a median roughly 2,500 distinct clonotypes.

About 39,000 genome equivalents of blood DNA were amplified for TRB. Germline CDR1 and CDR2: MNHNS and SASEGT. CDR3 size: 15 residues. TRB was amplified by touch-down multiplex PCR, primer pools A and B combined. Reprocessing the multiplex PCR reads, TCRdb reports a single entry for every CDR3 protein and omits DNA. The sample includes some 6,000 distinct CDR3 sequences. Study-wide results and caveats: Primary autoimmune cytopenia patients seemingly lacked the physiological T cell clusters found in healthy donors. The T cell clusters were defined only in silico, without experimental functional validation. TRB repertoire shifts in secondary cytopenia and chronic lymphocytic leukemia mostly reflected lymphoma, not autoimmunity.

In the case of this clonotype: What it binds is unknown.

The material sequenced was peripheral blood. The source is a human donor with an autoimmune cytopenia or autoimmune hepatitis (not recorded which). This chain connects TRBV6-1 to TRBJ2-1. This chain's CDR3 is CASSPQVLTYNEQFF.